This TCR beta chain came from a study of shared clonotypes between healthy human individuals. Per germline, CDR1 SGHAT and CDR2 FQNNGV. CDR3 size: 15 residues. V lost 5 bases and J 1 base, leaving 12 bases between the germline ends. The data were produced by immunoSEQ multiplex PCR, yet TCRdb's version contains in-frame clones alone and is incomplete. The repertoire holds about 1.5 million clones, with approximately 98% as singletons. The chain couples TRBV11-2 to TRBJ2-1; the D is unclear. Sequencing was carried out using naive CD4+ T cells sorted from blood. Subset meaning: CD45RA+ positively selected. The sequence was obtained from a man under 40 in good health. CDR3 nucleotides: TGTGCCAGCAGCCCCCGGCCGGTGTCCTACAATGAGCAGTTCTTC. This sequence encodes CASSPRPVSYNEQFF. Using reference TRBV11-2 and TRBJ2-1 for the parts outside the CDR3, the full variable domain is EAGVAQSPRYKIIEKRQSVAFWCNPISGHATLYWYQQILGQGPKLLIQFQNNGVVDDSQLPKDRFSAERLKGVDSTLKIQPAKLEDSAVYLCASSPRPVSYNEQFFGPGTRLTVL.